The rows below give T cell receptor beta chains drawn from one sample of a study of blood T cells in healthy people across ages. TCRdb passed the 5' RACE reads through MiXCR, listing each CDR3 protein once. Of about 1.8 million distinct CDR3 sequences in the sample, around 48% are singletons; the top ten hold 2% to 2.5%. Material: blood. These receptors were obtained from a woman aged 40 to 50 in good health. Each CDR3 is given with its conserved first and last residue. Each record gives: V gene, clone size, D gene, J gene, CDR3 protein, CDR3 DNA. D genes are given only for firm matches. Only part of the rows carry a size: once, few, many, or a class if the clone is expanded.

TRBV29-1	.	.	TRBJ2-7	CSARILNEQYF	TGCAGCGCCCGTATTTTGAACGAGCAGTACTTC
TRBV27	.	TRBD1	TRBJ1-1	CASSLGSGQAAFF	TGTGCCAGCAGTTTAGGCAGTGGACAGGCGGCTTTCTTT
TRBV6-5	.	TRBD1	TRBJ1-1	CASRTGTENLNTEAFF	TGTGCCAGCAGGACCGGGACAGAGAATCTGAACACTGAAGCTTTCTTT
TRBV7-2	.	TRBD2	TRBJ2-3	CASNLSSGGTDTQYF	TGTGCCAGCAACTTAAGTAGCGGGGGCACAGATACGCAGTATTTT
TRBV20-1	.	.	TRBJ2-1	CSPLGGIYTEQFF	TGTAGCCCCCTTGGGGGCATCTACACTGAGCAGTTCTTC
TRBV6-2/TRBV6-3	few	TRBD1	TRBJ2-1	CASSSDVGTVSYNEQFF	TGTGCCAGCAGTTCGGACGTTGGGACAGTCTCCTACAATGAGCAGTTCTTC
TRBV20-1	.	.	TRBJ1-4	CSARRATNEKLFF	TGCAGTGCCCGTAGGGCAACTAATGAAAAGCTGTTTTTT
TRBV5-1	.	.	TRBJ2-1	CASSRGQTDEQFF	TGCGCCAGCAGCCGCGGACAGACCGATGAGCAGTTCTTC
TRBV4-1	few	.	TRBJ2-4	CASSQIQYSDIQYF	TGCGCCAGCAGCCAAATCCAATACAGCGACATTCAGTACTTC
TRBV7-8	few	.	TRBJ2-5	CASSGETASWTQYF	TGTGCCAGCAGCGGGGAGACCGCAAGCTGGACCCAGTACTTC
TRBV15	.	.	TRBJ1-2	CATSRDHWGPNTF	TGTGCCACCAGCAGAGATCATTGGGGACCAAACACCTTC
TRBV12-3/TRBV12-4	.	.	TRBJ2-1	CASSSHTRGEEQFF	TGTGCCAGCAGTTCCCACACTCGTGGGGAGGAGCAGTTCTTC
TRBV6-2/TRBV6-3	.	.	TRBJ1-5	CASSYPSNQPQHF	TGTGCCAGCAGTTACCCTAGCAATCAGCCCCAGCATTTT
TRBV7-2	.	TRBD2	TRBJ2-4	CASSQAAGGNIQYF	TGTGCCAGCAGCCAGGCGGCGGGGGGAAACATTCAGTACTTC
TRBV7-2	.	.	TRBJ1-1	CASFEQVGTEAFF	TGTGCCAGCTTCGAACAGGTTGGAACTGAAGCTTTCTTT
TRBV20-1	few	.	TRBJ2-1	CSASFQSNNEQFF	TGCAGTGCTAGTTTCCAGAGTAACAATGAGCAGTTCTTC
TRBV29-1	.	.	TRBJ2-1	CSVVPVGSYNEQFF	TGCAGCGTAGTTCCCGTGGGCTCCTACAATGAGCAGTTCTTC
TRBV6-2/TRBV6-3	few	.	TRBJ2-5	CASRNNRGIAAQETQYF	TGTGCCAGCAGAAACAACCGAGGGATAGCGGCTCAAGAGACCCAGTACTTC
TRBV7-9	.	TRBD2	TRBJ2-5	CASSLDLAGNQETQYF	TGTGCCAGCAGCTTAGATTTAGCGGGGAACCAAGAGACCCAGTACTTC
TRBV6-2/TRBV6-3	few	TRBD1	TRBJ1-5	CASTRDRVNQPQHF	TGTGCCAGCACCAGGGACAGGGTCAATCAGCCCCAGCATTTT